These 15 T cell receptor beta chains came from one sample sequenced in a study of OX40 agonist ivuxolimab in advanced cancers. The table came from immunoSEQ multiplex PCR; TCRdb's copy has only in-frame clones and leaves some out. The table shows over 65,000 clones, with 86% occurring only once. The sample was CD4+ or CD8+ T cells sorted from blood, taken in a trial of the OX40 agonist ivuxolimab. Source of these receptors: an adult with an advanced solid tumor such as melanoma, head and neck, liver or kidney cancer.

CDR3 in DNA: TGTGCCAGTAGTGCCGGGACTAGCGGTTACAATGAGCAGTTCTTC. Translating gives CASSAGTSGYNEQFF. The chain couples TRBV19 to TRBJ2-1; 11 bases are a match to TRBD2. The CDR3 totals 15 residues. Germline CDR1 is LNHDA and CDR2 is SQIVND (reference sequence). V was pared by 5 bases and J by 4 bases, with 4 bases of the junction left unmatched. Drawing the rest from reference TRBV19 and TRBJ2-1, the complete variable domain is DGGITQSPKYLFRKEGQNVTLSCEQNLNHDAMYWYRQDPGQGLRLIYYSQIVNDFQKGDIAEGYSVSREKKESFPLTVTSAQKNPTAFYLCASSAGTSGYNEQFFGPGTRLTVL.

This clone was observed a single time. The chain combines TRBV18 with TRBJ2-1, with 12 bases lining up with TRBD2. This CDR3 contains 17 residues. V lost 1 base to trimming and J lost 1 base; unmatched junction nucleotides: 2. In germline, CDR1 is KGHSH, CDR2 LQKENI. The CDR3 bases are TGTGCCAGCTCACCACTGACTAGCGGGGGTTCCTACAATGAGCAGTTCTTC. Its translation: CASSPLTSGGSYNEQFF.

The chain joins TRBV7-9 to TRBJ1-3; maybe TRBD1 (6 bases). From germline, CDR1 is SEHNR and CDR2 FQNEAQ (reference sequence). The V and J ends lost 5 bases and 0 bases respectively, with 14 bases between them. The CDR3 has 16 amino acids. The CDR3 DNA is TGTGCCAGCAGCCACCTGGGGGCCGTCTCTGGAAACACCATATATTTT. Translated: CASSHLGAVSGNTIYF. The whole variable domain, filled in from reference TRBV7-9 and TRBJ1-3, reads DTGVSQNPRHKITKRGQNVTFRCDPISEHNRLYWYRQTLGQGPEFLTYFQNEAQLEKSRLLSDRFSAERPKGSFSTLEIQRTEQGDSAMYLCASSHLGAVSGNTIYFGEGSWLTVV.

The chain recombines TRBV19 with TRBJ1-1; TRBD1 is a possible D gene (5 bases). The CDR3 contains 13 residues. Trimming shortened V by 0 bases and J by 6 bases, and 8 bases separated the two germline ends. CDR1 and CDR2 from the germline V gene are LNHDA and SQIVND (reference sequence). The CDR3 nucleotides are TGTGCCAGTAGTATAGACAAAGGGGCTGAAGCTTTCTTT. Translating gives CASSIDKGAEAFF.

The chain employs TRBV4-1 and TRBJ2-1; 14 positions agree with TRBD2. V gave up 5 bases and J gave up 8 bases; unmatched junction bases: 5. This CDR3 spans 15 amino acids. Germline-derived CDR1 and CDR2 are MGHRA and YSYEKL. CDR3 amino acids: CASSSGLAGGYEQFF. The CDR3 DNA is TGCGCCAGCAGCAGCGGACTAGCGGGAGGATATGAGCAGTTCTTC.

This clone has only one observation. This sequence joins TRBV4-1 and TRBJ2-2; TRBD2 matches 9 bases. After removal of 3 bases from V and 5 bases from J, the junction contained 7 bases not matched to a gene. The CDR3 is 16 residues long. The germline CDR1 and CDR2 sequences are MGHRA and YSYEKL. The CDR3 DNA sequence: TGCGCCAGCAGCCAGCCGACTAGCGGATATACCGGGGAGCTGTTTTTT. Translation gives CASSQPTSGYTGELFF.

The genes are TRBV5-1 and TRBJ1-4; unclear D gene. V lost 5 bases to trimming and J lost 4 bases, with 15 bases between them. This CDR3 contains 15 residues. In germline, CDR1 is SGHRS, CDR2 YFSETQ. The CDR3 DNA reads TGCGCCAGCAGTTCCTCGGCGCTGCGTAATGAAAAACTGTTTTTT. Protein: CASSSSALRNEKLFF.

This chain connects TRBV5-1 to TRBJ1-4, with 8 nucleotides matching TRBD1. CDR1 and CDR2 (germline): SGHRS, YFSETQ. The CDR3 sequence is 15 residues long. Trimming cost V 1 base and J 4 bases; bases outside gene matches: 3. The CDR3 DNA sequence: TGCGCCAGCAGCTTGATGGGACAGGATAATGAAAAACTGTTTTTT. Its protein is CASSLMGQDNEKLFF. Full variable domain (outside the CDR3, taken from reference TRBV5-1 and TRBJ1-4): KAGVTQTPRYLIKTRGQQVTLSCSPISGHRSVSWYQQTPGQGLQFLFEYFSETQRNKGNFPGRFSGRQFSNSRSEMNVSTLELGDSALYLCASSLMGQDNEKLFFGSGTQLSVL.

The chain joins TRBV7-9 to TRBJ2-6; unclear D gene. CDR3 length equals 15 residues. The V and J ends lost 0 bases and 0 bases respectively, with 3 bases between them. Germline loops: CDR1 SEHNR, CDR2 FQNEAQ (reference sequence). The CDR3 is CASSLAASGANVLTF. As DNA, the CDR3 is TGTGCCAGCAGCTTAGCCGCCTCTGGGGCCAACGTCCTGACTTTC.

This clone was detected once. V usage is TRBV29-1 and J usage is TRBJ2-5, with D possibly being TRBD2 (6 bases). CDR1 and CDR2 from the germline V gene are SQVTM and ANQGSEA. The length of the CDR3 is 14 residues. V was shortened by 4 bases and J by 3 bases, with 15 bases between the two germline ends. This CDR3 is CSVGRGPTKETQYF. CDR3 coding DNA: TGCAGCGTTGGGCGGGGCCCTACCAAAGAGACCCAGTACTTC.

This clone appeared a single time. V usage is TRBV5-4 and J usage is TRBJ2-5; D ambiguous. With the DNA end fitting TRBJ2-7 better, the J assignment may be wrong. This CDR3 spans 13 amino acids. Germline CDR1 is SGHNT and CDR2 is YYREEE (reference sequence). The CDR3 is CASSPSPTYEQYF. In DNA form, the CDR3 reads TGTGCCAGCAGCCCCAGCCCGACTTACGAGCAGTACTTC.

This clone was counted a few times. J is TRBJ1-5 and V is TRBV18; 8 nucleotides agree with TRBD1. The CDR3 extends over 15 amino acids. V dropped 5 bases and J dropped 2; count of bases not matched to a gene: 5. Germline-derived CDR1 and CDR2 are KGHSH and LQKENI. The CDR3 nucleotides are TGTGCCAGCTCAGGACAGGGCTCGGGCAATCAGCCCCAGCATTTT. Protein sequence: CASSGQGSGNQPQHF.

This sequence joins TRBV30 and TRBJ1-5; D is undetermined. The CDR3 extends over 13 amino acids. Germline CDR1 is GTSNPN and CDR2 is SVGIG (reference sequence). The V end lost 5 bases, the J end lost 0 bases, and 8 bases lay between the germline ends. Here the CDR3 DNA reads TGTGCCTGGGGTAAAAATAGCAATCAGCCCCAGCATTTT. Protein sequence: CAWGKNSNQPQHF.

V and J are TRBV18 and TRBJ1-5; D call uncertain. The CDR3 loop spans 14 amino acids. With 2 bases removed from V and 4 bases from J, the gap between germline ends came to 9 bases. Germline CDR1 KGHSH, CDR2 LQKENI. The CDR3 DNA follows: TGTGCCAGCTCACCAGGCAGACCGAATCAGCCCCAGCATTTT. Its translation: CASSPGRPNQPQHF.

In its sample, this clone was seen a few times. The rearrangement uses TRBV5-1 and TRBJ2-3; the D gene is possibly TRBD2 (5 bases). This CDR3 spans 13 amino acids. Trimming cost V 2 bases and J 5 bases, with 9 bases left between them. CDR1 is SGHRS and CDR2 is YFSETQ in the germline V gene. CDR3 bases: TGCGCCAGCAGCTTTCCAGGAGGAGATACGCAGTATTTT. Residues: CASSFPGGDTQYF.